This T cell receptor beta chain is drawn from a study of T cells after yellow fever vaccination. Study-level information: Each low-cell-number fraction was prepared by means of SMART-Seq v4 Ultra Low Input. Whole-study findings and limits: Although the secondary response was weaker, it peaked faster, at day 5 versus 15. Subsequent booster samples again held most clones from primary vaccination (around 96% CD4, about 90% CD8).

TCRdb re-derived calls from the 5' RACE reads in MiXCR, one entry per CDR3 protein. The sample carries 450,000 to 650,000 distinct CDR3 sequences, roughly 13% recorded once. Points on this clonotype: Its antigen is currently unknown.

Sequences were derived from PBMCs, sampled on the day of the yellow fever booster vaccination. The source of this sequence is a man younger than 45 who received the YFV17D yellow fever vaccine.

Here the CDR3 DNA reads TGTGCCAGCAGTTACTACCGGACTAACGAGCAGTACTTC. This gives the protein CASSYYRTNEQYF. The chain joins TRBV6-6 to TRBJ2-7; D is perhaps TRBD2 (6 bases). Per the germline V gene, CDR1 is MNHNY and CDR2 is SVGAGI (reference sequence). V was cut by 1 base and J by 5 bases, with 9 bases left in between. This CDR3 contains 13 residues.